The clone carrying this T cell receptor beta chain has a handful of counts. The data stem from a study of T cell repertoires in cytomegalovirus infection. V lost 4 bases and J 0 bases, leaving 11 bases between the germline ends. The CDR3 has 14 amino acids. Germline CDR1 reads DFQATT; CDR2 reads SNEGSKA (reference sequence). TCRdb reprocessed the reads via MiXCR and lists one record per CDR3 protein. The table has around 230,000 distinct CDR3 sequences, 6% to 8% seen once. Sequences were obtained from PBMCs. This receptor was identified in a human donor in good health (CMV status not recorded). Some clones in this sample may be carry-over from other donors' samples. The V and J genes are TRBV20-1 and TRBJ2-3; a possible D gene is TRBD2 (6 bases). CDR3 DNA: TGCAGTGCTAAACGACTAGGGAGCACAGATACGCAGTATTTT. Its translation is CSAKRLGSTDTQYF.